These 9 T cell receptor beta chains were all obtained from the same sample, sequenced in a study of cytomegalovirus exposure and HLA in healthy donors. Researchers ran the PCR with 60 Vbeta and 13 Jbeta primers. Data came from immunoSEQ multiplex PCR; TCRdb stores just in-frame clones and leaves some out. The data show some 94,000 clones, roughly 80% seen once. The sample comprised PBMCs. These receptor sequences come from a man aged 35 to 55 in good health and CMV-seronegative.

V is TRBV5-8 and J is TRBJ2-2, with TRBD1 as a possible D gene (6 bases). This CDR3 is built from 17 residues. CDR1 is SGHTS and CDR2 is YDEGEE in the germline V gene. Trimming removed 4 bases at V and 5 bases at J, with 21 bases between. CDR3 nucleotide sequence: TGTGCCAGCAGCCGTTTTTGGGGGCCTACGAGTACCGGGGAGCTGTTTTTT. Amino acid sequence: CASSRFWGPTSTGELFF.

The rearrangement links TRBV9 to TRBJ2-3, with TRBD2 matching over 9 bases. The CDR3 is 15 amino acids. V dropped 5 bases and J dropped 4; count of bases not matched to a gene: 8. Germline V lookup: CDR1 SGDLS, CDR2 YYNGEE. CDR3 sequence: CASSKIAGESDTQYF. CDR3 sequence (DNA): TGTGCCAGCAGTAAAATAGCGGGAGAGTCAGATACGCAGTATTTT. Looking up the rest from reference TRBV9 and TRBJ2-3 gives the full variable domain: DSGVTQTPKHLITATGQRVTLRCSPRSGDLSVYWYQQSLDQGLQFLIQYYNGEERAKGNILERFSAQQFPDLHSELNLSSLELGDSALYFCASSKIAGESDTQYFGPGTRLTVL.

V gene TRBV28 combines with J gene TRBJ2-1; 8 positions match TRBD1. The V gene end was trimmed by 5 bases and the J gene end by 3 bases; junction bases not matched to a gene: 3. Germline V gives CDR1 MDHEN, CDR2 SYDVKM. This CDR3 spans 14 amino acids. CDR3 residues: CASSPTGVYNEQFF. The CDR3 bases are TGTGCCAGCAGTCCGACAGGGGTCTACAATGAGCAGTTCTTC.

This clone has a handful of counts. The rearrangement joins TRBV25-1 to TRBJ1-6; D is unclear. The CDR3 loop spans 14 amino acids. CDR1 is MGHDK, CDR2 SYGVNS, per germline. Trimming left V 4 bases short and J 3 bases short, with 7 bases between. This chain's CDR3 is CASSGPSYNSPLHF. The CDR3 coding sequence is TGTGCCAGCAGTGGCCCGAGCTATAATTCACCCCTCCACTTT. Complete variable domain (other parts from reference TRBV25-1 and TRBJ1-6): EADIYQTPRYLVIGTGKKITLECSQTMGHDKMYWYQQDPGMELHLIHYSYGVNSTEKGDLSSESTVSRIRTEHFPLTLESARPSHTSQYLCASSGPSYNSPLHFGNGTRLTVT.

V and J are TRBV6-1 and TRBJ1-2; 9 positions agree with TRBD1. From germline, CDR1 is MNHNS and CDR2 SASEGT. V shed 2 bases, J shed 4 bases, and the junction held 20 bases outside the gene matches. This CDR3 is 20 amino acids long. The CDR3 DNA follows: TGTGCCAGCAGTGAAAGAATCCGGTTGGGACAGGGAGGCGGAATCTATGGCTACACCTTC. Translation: CASSERIRLGQGGGIYGYTF.

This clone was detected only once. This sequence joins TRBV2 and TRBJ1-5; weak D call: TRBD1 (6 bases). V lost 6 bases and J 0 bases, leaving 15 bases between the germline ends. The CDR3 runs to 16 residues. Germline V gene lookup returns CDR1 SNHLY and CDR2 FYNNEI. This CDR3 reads CASSLNQGYSNQPQHF. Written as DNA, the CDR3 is TGTGCCAGCAGCTTAAATCAGGGGTATAGCAATCAGCCCCAGCATTTT.

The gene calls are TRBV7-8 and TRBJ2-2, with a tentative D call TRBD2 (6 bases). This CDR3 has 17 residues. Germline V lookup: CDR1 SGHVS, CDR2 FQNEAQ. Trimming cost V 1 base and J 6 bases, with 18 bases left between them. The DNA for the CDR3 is TGTGCCAGCAGCTTAGACCTCGGGAGACGAAATCCCGGGGAGCTGTTTTTT. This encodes CASSLDLGRRNPGELFF.

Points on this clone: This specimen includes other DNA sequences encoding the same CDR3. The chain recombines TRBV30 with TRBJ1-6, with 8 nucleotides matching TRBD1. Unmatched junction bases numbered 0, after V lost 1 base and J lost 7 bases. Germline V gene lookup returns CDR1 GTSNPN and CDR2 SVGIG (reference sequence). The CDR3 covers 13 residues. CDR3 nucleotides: TGTGCCTGGAGTGGACAGGGGAATTCACCCCTCCACTTT. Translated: CAWSGQGNSPLHF.

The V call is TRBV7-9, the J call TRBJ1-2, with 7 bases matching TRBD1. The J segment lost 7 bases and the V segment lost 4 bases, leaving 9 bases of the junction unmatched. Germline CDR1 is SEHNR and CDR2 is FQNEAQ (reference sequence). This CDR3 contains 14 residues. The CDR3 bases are TGTGCCAGCAGCTCGACAGGGTTGTCGGGTGGCTACACCTTC. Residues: CASSSTGLSGGYTF.